The 28 T cell receptor beta chains below were found in one sample sequenced in a study of long-term antiretroviral therapy in people with HIV. Researchers ran immunoSEQ v3.0 at survey level. Using immunoSEQ multiplex PCR, the repertoire was profiled, and TCRdb retains in-frame clones only, with some absent. The repertoire holds over 15,000 clones, with around 77% as singletons. The specimen comprised unsorted PBMCs, sampled 2.2 years after starting antiretroviral therapy. These receptor sequences come from a man aged 45-60 years with HIV.

V gene TRBV11-1 combines with J gene TRBJ1-5; D gene uncertain. The germline gives CDR1 SGHAT, CDR2 FQDESV (reference sequence). Deletions cut 5 bases from V and 6 bases from J, with 11 bases between. The CDR3 is 13 amino acids. The CDR3 sequence: CASSTGIAQPQHF. In DNA, the CDR3 is TGTGCCAGCAGCACCGGTATTGCTCAGCCCCAGCATTTT.

The V gene is TRBV28, the J gene TRBJ1-2; 10 bases are a match to TRBD1. The CDR3 sequence is 15 residues long. Germline V gene data show CDR1 as MDHEN and CDR2 as SYDVKM. The V segment lost 5 bases and the J segment 0 bases; nucleotides outside the gene matches: 3. This chain's CDR3 is CASSLDRGPNYGYTF. For the CDR3, the DNA is TGTGCCAGCAGTCTCGACAGGGGGCCTAACTATGGCTACACCTTC.

The chain has TRBV5-5 and TRBJ1-6, with D perhaps TRBD1 (6 bases). Trimming took off 4 bases at V and 3 bases at J, with 14 bases between the two ends. This CDR3 has 16 residues. The germline CDR1 and CDR2 sequences are SGHKS and YYEKEE (reference sequence). The DNA for the CDR3 is TGTGCCAGCAGCGCGGTACAGGGCGGCTATAATTCACCCCTCCACTTT. Translating it yields CASSAVQGGYNSPLHF.

The gene calls are TRBV6-6 and TRBJ2-5; a weak D match, TRBD1 (6 bases). Trimming removed 6 bases at V and 4 bases at J, with 9 bases between. CDR1 is MNHNY and CDR2 is SVGAGI in the germline V gene (reference sequence). CDR3 length equals 12 residues. CDR3 sequence (DNA): TGTGCCAGCAGGGACAGTAGAGAGACCCAGTACTTC. Its translation: CASRDSRETQYF.

This chain joins TRBV5-8 and TRBJ2-3, with 10 bases identical to TRBD2. In germline, CDR1 is SGHTS, CDR2 YDEGEE. The CDR3 loop spans 15 amino acids. J lost 4 bases, V lost 2 bases, and 4 bases had no gene match. The CDR3 protein is CASSLSGGAADTQYF. CDR3 bases: TGTGCCAGCAGCTTAAGCGGGGGGGCCGCAGATACGCAGTATTTT.

The chain uses TRBV14 and TRBJ2-7; tentative D call: TRBD2 (6 bases). Per germline, CDR1 SGHDN and CDR2 FVKESK. This CDR3 has 15 amino acids. Trimming took off 3 bases at V and 1 base at J, with 13 bases between the two ends. CDR3 amino acids: CASSHGGSGSYEQYF. CDR3 sequence (DNA): TGTGCCAGCAGCCATGGGGGGTCCGGATCCTACGAGCAGTACTTC.

The chain has TRBV7-9 and TRBJ2-5; 7 bases are a match to TRBD1. This CDR3 has 14 residues. Germline assignment: CDR1 SEHNR and CDR2 FQNEAQ (reference sequence). With 1 base clipped from V and 4 bases from J, the junction kept 3 bases outside the gene matches. DNA for the CDR3: TGTGCCAGCAGCTTAGACAGGGGAGTAGAGACCCAGTACTTC. Translating it yields CASSLDRGVETQYF.

This chain links TRBV7-2 with TRBJ2-7; either TRBD1 or TRBD2 may supply D (6 bases each). Germline V gene lookup returns CDR1 SGHTA and CDR2 FQGNSA. The CDR3 covers 15 residues. V was pared by 5 bases and J by 0 bases, with 14 bases between. The CDR3 coding sequence is TGTGCCAGCAGCCCCGCGGAGGGGGTCTCCTACGAGCAGTACTTC. Translation gives CASSPAEGVSYEQYF.

The chain is built from TRBV11-3 and TRBJ2-2, with TRBD2 matching over 8 bases. The CDR3 has 14 residues. Germline V gene data show CDR1 as SGHNT and CDR2 as YENEEA. V lost 5 bases and J lost 2; bases outside the gene matches: 1. The CDR3 sequence is CASSRGGNTGELFF. The CDR3, as DNA: TGTGCCAGCAGCCGGGGGGGCAACACCGGGGAGCTGTTTTTT.

The count of this clone is one. The CDR3 sequence is CASSSQGNTEAFF. CDR3 nucleotide sequence: TGCGCCAGCAGCTCACAGGGGAACACTGAAGCTTTCTTT. This chain links TRBV5-1 with TRBJ1-1, with D possibly matching TRBD1 (6 bases). The CDR3 extends over 13 amino acids. Germline lookup yields CDR1 SGHRS and CDR2 YFSETQ. The V end was cut by 3 bases, the J end by 1 base, with 7 bases between.

The chain employs TRBV7-8 and TRBJ1-5, with D unclear. The CDR3 totals 14 residues. V dropped 1 base and J dropped 11 bases, with 15 bases sitting between them. Per the germline V gene, CDR1 is SGHVS and CDR2 is FQNEAQ. The CDR3 region has the DNA TGTGCCAGCAGCTTAGGTGGACCCTTTACGGCCCAGCATTTT. It yields the protein CASSLGGPFTAQHF.

The rearrangement uses TRBV28 and TRBJ2-7; the match to TRBD1 covers 11 bases. Unmatched junction bases numbered 10, after V lost 5 bases and J lost 7 bases. Germline V gene data show CDR1 as MDHEN and CDR2 as SYDVKM. The CDR3 length is 15 residues. The chain's CDR3 is CASSAPGQGVKEQYF. The CDR3 nucleotides read TGTGCCAGCAGTGCACCGGGACAGGGGGTAAAAGAGCAGTACTTC.

This clone was counted between two and nine times. This rearrangement joins TRBV28 to TRBJ1-2; tentative D call: TRBD1 (5 bases). The CDR3 length is 14 residues. The germline gives CDR1 MDHEN, CDR2 SYDVKM. V was trimmed by 8 bases and J by 2 bases, leaving 15 bases between them. In nucleotides, the CDR3 is TGTGCCAGCTCGACAGACCACTTCAACTATGGCTACACCTTC. The encoded protein is CASSTDHFNYGYTF.

The V call is TRBV11-2, the J call TRBJ1-4, with 10 bases lining up with TRBD1. The junction had 8 bases not matched to a gene; V was cut back by 5 bases and J by 8 bases. Germline V gene sequence: CDR1 SGHAT, CDR2 FQNNGV. CDR3 size: 15 residues. The CDR3 protein is CASSGWTGGNEKLFF. The CDR3 DNA sequence: TGTGCCAGCAGCGGGTGGACAGGGGGAAACGAAAAACTGTTTTTT.

The CDR3 protein is CSVRTGGVTEAFF. The DNA of the CDR3 is TGCAGCGTTCGAACAGGGGGCGTTACTGAAGCTTTCTTT. This chain connects TRBV29-1 to TRBJ1-1, with 9 bases matching TRBD1. The germline gives CDR1 SQVTM, CDR2 ANQGSEA. V trimming: 5 bases; J trimming: 5 bases; junction bases outside the gene matches: 6. The CDR3 covers 13 residues.

The V call is TRBV7-2, the J call TRBJ2-5, with 7 bases lining up with TRBD2. The J segment lost 3 bases and the V segment lost 5 bases, leaving 6 bases of the junction unmatched. This CDR3 spans 14 amino acids. The germline CDR1 and CDR2 sequences are SGHTA and FQGNSA. This chain's CDR3 is CASSPERGEETQYF. The CDR3 coding sequence is TGTGCCAGCAGCCCGGAGCGGGGAGAAGAGACCCAGTACTTC.

This chain uses TRBV19 with TRBJ1-2, with D possibly matching TRBD1 (6 bases). CDR1 LNHDA and CDR2 SQIVND come from the germline V gene (reference sequence). The germline V and J ends were trimmed by 8 bases and 4 bases, with 11 bases remaining between them. This CDR3 region has 12 residues. In DNA form, the CDR3 reads TGTGCCAGTCAACAGGGTTTCTATGGCTACACCTTC. Its translation: CASQQGFYGYTF.

This rearrangement joins TRBV6-6 to TRBJ2-1, with D possibly matching TRBD1 (6 bases). Germline CDR1 reads MNHNY; CDR2 reads SVGAGI (reference sequence). Trimming cost V 6 bases and J 6 bases, with 15 bases left between them. This CDR3 has 14 amino acids. CDR3 DNA sequence: TGTGCCAGCAGACGCGACAGGATAGGCAATGAGCAGTTCTTC. Encoded protein: CASRRDRIGNEQFF.

This clone was detected a few times. This chain joins TRBV7-2 and TRBJ2-5; D is undetermined. Per germline, CDR1 SGHTA and CDR2 FQGNSA. V lost 5 bases, J lost 5 bases, and 18 bases lay in between. The CDR3 spans 15 residues. The CDR3 DNA reads as TGTGCCAGCAGCCCACCGGGCCCCGATTTGGAGACCCAGTACTTC. This sequence encodes CASSPPGPDLETQYF.

The gene calls are TRBV11-3 and TRBJ2-1, with a weak D call TRBD2 (5 bases). Germline V CDR1 and CDR2: SGHNT, YENEEA. The CDR3 sequence is 16 residues long. The germline V and J ends were trimmed by 1 base and 1 base, with 11 bases remaining between them. The CDR3 DNA reads TGTGCCAGCAGCTTAGGAGGGTACAGATCCTACAATGAGCAGTTCTTC. Its protein product is CASSLGGYRSYNEQFF.

This clone appeared a single time. V and J are TRBV7-2 and TRBJ2-3; D is unresolved. Between the trimmed V and J ends, which lost 3 bases and 3 bases, there was a span of 4 bases. Germline values: CDR1 SGHTA, CDR2 FQGNSA. This CDR3 has 12 residues. The CDR3 DNA sequence: TGTGCCAGCAGCTTTGGAACAGATACGCAGTATTTT. This sequence encodes CASSFGTDTQYF. Variable domain in full (rest from reference TRBV7-2 and TRBJ2-3): GAGVSQSPSNKVTEKGKDVELRCDPISGHTALYWYRQSLGQGLEFLIYFQGNSAPDKSGLPSDRFSAERTGGSVSTLTIQRTQQEDSAVYLCASSFGTDTQYFGPGTRLTVL.

The chain has TRBV11-2 and TRBJ1-2; 7 bases align to TRBD1. V gave up 3 bases and J gave up 8 bases; unmatched junction bases: 6. The CDR3 is 13 amino acids. From germline, CDR1 is SGHAT and CDR2 FQNNGV. CDR3 sequence: CASSFRQGSGYTF. The CDR3 DNA sequence: TGTGCCAGCAGCTTCAGACAGGGTAGCGGCTACACCTTC.

The chain combines TRBV2 with TRBJ2-5; D is uncertain. Trimming shortened V by 6 bases and J by 3 bases, and 11 bases separated the two germline ends. Germline CDR1 reads SNHLY; CDR2 reads FYNNEI. The CDR3 is made up of 13 amino acids. CDR3 bases: TGTGCCAGCAGGGTACGACGGGAAGAGACCCAGTACTTC. Translating gives CASRVRREETQYF.

The chain is built from TRBV27 and TRBJ2-7; TRBD1 aligns across 8 bases. The CDR3 loop spans 13 amino acids. V dropped 6 bases and J dropped 6; count of bases not matched to a gene: 7. Per the germline V gene, CDR1 is MNHEY and CDR2 is SMNVEV (reference sequence). CDR3 loop: CASSRRGPAEQYF. The CDR3 DNA is TGTGCCAGCAGCCGCAGGGGGCCCGCCGAGCAGTACTTC.

This clone occurred once. The J gene is TRBJ1-3, the V gene TRBV7-3; D is unresolved. The germline CDR1 and CDR2 sequences are SGHTA and FQGTGA. V was clipped by 3 bases and J by 2 bases, with 5 bases between them. The length of the CDR3 is 13 residues. The CDR3 loop is CASSLTPGNTIYF. The CDR3 DNA reads TGTGCCAGCAGCTTGACACCTGGAAACACCATATATTTT.

The V gene is TRBV6-6, the J gene TRBJ2-3; no clear D gene. CDR1 is MNHNY and CDR2 is SVGAGI in the germline V gene (reference sequence). The CDR3 is 14 residues long. V lost 10 bases and J lost 2, with 16 bases in between. Written as DNA, the CDR3 is TGTGCCACCAATAAGGGTTCTTTCACAGATACGCAGTATTTT. Translated, it gives CATNKGSFTDTQYF.

The rearrangement links TRBV2 to TRBJ2-7; D remains unclear. The CDR3 is 14 residues long. Deletions cut 5 bases from V and 0 bases from J, with 11 bases between. The germline V gene has CDR1 SNHLY and CDR2 FYNNEI. CDR3 sequence: CASSSVSSSYEQYF. CDR3 sequence (DNA): TGTGCCAGCAGTAGCGTGTCAAGCTCCTACGAGCAGTACTTC. Based on the CDR3 plus reference TRBV2 and TRBJ2-7, the full variable domain is EPEVTQTPSHQVTQMGQEVILRCVPISNHLYFYWYRQILGQKVEFLVSFYNNEISEKSEIFDDQFSVERPDGSNFTLKIRSTKLEDSAMYFCASSSVSSSYEQYFGPGTRLTVT.

The rearrangement uses TRBV28 and TRBJ1-3, with a tentative D call TRBD1 (6 bases). Trimming pared 7 bases from V and 0 bases from J, leaving 13 bases between. From germline, CDR1 is MDHEN and CDR2 SYDVKM. The CDR3 contains 15 residues. CDR3 DNA: TGTGCCAGCATTGCAGGGGATTACTCTGGAAACACCATATATTTT. The encoded protein is CASIAGDYSGNTIYF.